The entry that follows covers one TCR beta chain sequence. Reverse transcription of about 0.45 to 1 ug RNA was carried out with random hexamers. A single record per CDR3 protein comes from TCRdb applying MiXCR to the immunoSEQ multiplex PCR reads. The table includes about 140,000 distinct CDR3 sequences, roughly 95% detected once. The sample comes from a study of CD8 T cells in Susac syndrome. The germline gives CDR1 LGHDT, CDR2 YNNKEL (reference sequence). This CDR3 has 14 amino acids. V gave up 3 bases and J gave up 2 bases; unmatched junction bases: 1. The multiple sclerosis controls, all treatment-naive patients, had relapsing-remitting disease that was stable or active. Both CD4+ and CD8+ T cells were negatively isolated, and TEMRA cells underwent FACS enrichment.

The genes are TRBV3-1 and TRBJ2-1, with 7 bases lining up with TRBD2. The sample was CD4+ T cells from PBMCs. This clonotype was sampled from a human donor with multiple sclerosis. For the CDR3, the DNA is TGTGCCAGCAGCCAGGGAGGGGCCTACAATGAGCAGTTCTTC. As protein: CASSQGGAYNEQFF.